The T cell receptor beta chain under discussion was sequenced for a study of identifying expanded T cells in peripheral blood. This clone was recorded only once. Its specificity is unknown. Findings and limits, study-wide: Clone count variance between approximately two-week samples rose with total template count.

V shed 4 bases and J 0 bases; nucleotides not matched to a gene: 9. From germline, CDR1 is LNHDA and CDR2 SQIVND (reference sequence). The CDR3 totals 17 residues. Assay used: immunoSEQ multiplex PCR; TCRdb lists only in-frame clones, some missing. The table includes around 95,000 clones, over 80% detected once. Sequencing was performed on blood. The rearrangement joins TRBV19 to TRBJ1-3; 7 bases fit TRBD1. The clonotype was recovered from a person between 18 and 69 years old in good health. Here the CDR3 DNA reads TGTGCCAGTAGTACCCGGACAGGCGCGAGCTCTGGAAACACCATATATTTT. Translation: CASSTRTGASSGNTIYF.